Presented here are 19 T cell receptor beta chains from one specimen sequenced in a study of neurological immune-mediated disorders. Via MiXCR, TCRdb re-called the 5' RACE reads, giving one row per CDR3 protein. This sample has fewer than 35,000 distinct CDR3 sequences; roughly 4.4% occur once, and the top ten carry 23%. The sequenced sample consisted of PBMCs. These receptors all stem from a man between 18 and 29 years old in good health.

In this sample, this clonotype turned up many times. This chain uses TRBV20-1 with TRBJ1-1; TRBD1 is a possible D gene (5 bases). This CDR3 has 15 residues. CDR1 is DFQATT and CDR2 is SNEGSKA in the germline V gene (reference sequence). Trimming stripped 6 bases from V and 1 base from J, with 18 bases between. The CDR3 loop is CSALKGGTSNTEAFF. CDR3 coding DNA: TGCAGTGCACTAAAGGGCGGGACCTCGAACACTGAAGCTTTCTTT.

This clonotype was found many times. This chain links TRBV5-1 with TRBJ2-3; D gene ambiguous. The CDR3 runs 13 residues. V lost 7 bases and J 0 bases, leaving 9 bases between the germline ends. Germline-derived CDR1 and CDR2 are SGHRS and YFSETQ. CDR3 coding DNA: TGCGCCAGCCAGTCGGGTAGCACAGATACGCAGTATTTT. Protein product: CASQSGSTDTQYF. Supplemented by reference TRBV5-1 and TRBJ2-3, the full variable domain reads KAGVTQTPRYLIKTRGQQVTLSCSPISGHRSVSWYQQTPGQGLQFLFEYFSETQRNKGNFPGRFSGRQFSNSRSEMNVSTLELGDSALYLCASQSGSTDTQYFGPGTRLTVL.

This clonotype appeared many times. The rearrangement uses TRBV5-1 and TRBJ2-5; tentatively, D is TRBD2 (6 bases). Germline CDR1 and CDR2: SGHRS and YFSETQ. The CDR3 contains 15 residues. The V and J ends lost 6 bases and 5 bases respectively, with 20 bases between them. CDR3 residues: CASTETAERAETQYF. The CDR3 bases are TGCGCCAGCACAGAAACAGCCGAGCGGGCTGAGACCCAGTACTTC.

This clonotype was picked up many times. The rearrangement uses TRBV7-6 and TRBJ1-1, with D possibly TRBD1 on 6 matching bases. The CDR3 is 15 amino acids. Trimming removed 6 bases at V and 0 bases at J, with 14 bases between. Germline V gene sequence: CDR1 SGHVS, CDR2 FNYEAQ. CDR3 amino acids: CASRIDGTLNTEAFF. DNA of the CDR3: TGTGCCAGCAGGATAGACGGGACACTGAACACTGAAGCTTTCTTT.

The table lists this clonotype with many counts. The chain links TRBV18 to TRBJ1-1; D not certain. The CDR3 spans 15 residues. CDR1 and CDR2 (germline): KGHSH, LQKENI. V was pared by 2 bases and J by 1 base, with 11 bases between. Here the CDR3 DNA reads TGTGCCAGCTCACCAAGGCAGAACGCGAACACTGAAGCTTTCTTT. Its translation: CASSPRQNANTEAFF.

This clonotype showed up many times. The rearrangement joins TRBV9 to TRBJ2-7; the match to TRBD2 covers 8 bases. This CDR3 contains 15 residues. Germline lookup yields CDR1 SGDLS and CDR2 YYNGEE. The J segment lost 7 bases and the V segment lost 4 bases, leaving 13 bases of the junction unmatched. The CDR3 reads CASSPRTSTPSEQYF. CDR3 nucleotide sequence: TGTGCCAGCAGCCCTCGGACTAGCACCCCCAGTGAGCAGTACTTC.

This clonotype was seen at least ten times. V and J are TRBV7-2 and TRBJ2-5; D is ambiguous. This CDR3 is built from 13 residues. V shed 1 base and J shed 1 base, with 4 bases lying between them. Germline assignment: CDR1 SGHTA and CDR2 FQGNSA. The CDR3 DNA reads TGTGCCAGCAGCTTAGAGGCCCAAGAGACCCAGTACTTC. This encodes CASSLEAQETQYF.

This clonotype was seen ten or more times. The chain combines TRBV7-2 with TRBJ2-5; TRBD1 matches at 11 bases. CDR3 length equals 16 residues. Germline V gives CDR1 SGHTA, CDR2 FQGNSA. The trim removed 4 bases at V and 5 bases at J, leaving 9 bases unmatched. CDR3 protein: CASSSQGQGAVETQYF. The CDR3 nucleotides are TGTGCCAGCAGCTCACAAGGACAGGGGGCTGTGGAGACCCAGTACTTC.

This clonotype has a count of ten or more. V is TRBV9 and J is TRBJ2-7; tentatively, D is TRBD1 (5 bases). Germline V gene data show CDR1 as SGDLS and CDR2 as YYNGEE. V was cut by 1 base and J by 4 bases, with 9 bases left in between. The CDR3 has 13 amino acids. The CDR3 region has the DNA TGTGCCAGCAGCGTATCAACAGGTTACGAGCAGTACTTC. It encodes CASSVSTGYEQYF.

This clonotype was seen at least ten times. This chain uses TRBV5-1 with TRBJ2-3; 8 nucleotides align to TRBD1. The trim removed 4 bases at V and 4 bases at J, leaving 8 bases unmatched. Germline V CDR1 and CDR2: SGHRS, YFSETQ. This CDR3 contains 15 residues. This CDR3 reads CASSRSDRVADTQYF. As DNA, the CDR3 is TGCGCCAGCAGCCGGTCGGACAGGGTTGCAGATACGCAGTATTTT.

Many counts were recorded for this clonotype. The chain is built from TRBV7-2 and TRBJ1-5; 7 nucleotides align to TRBD1. Germline CDR1 reads SGHTA; CDR2 reads FQGNSA. V dropped 5 bases and J dropped 2; count of bases not matched to a gene: 9. This CDR3 comprises 16 residues. The DNA for the CDR3 is TGTGCCAGCAGCGCTCAGACAGGGTTCGGCAATCAGCCCCAGCATTTT. This gives the protein CASSAQTGFGNQPQHF.

This clonotype appeared many times. Possible read error: a much larger clone is one base away. This chain uses TRBV2 with TRBJ2-2; 9 bases are shared with TRBD1. Trimming at V came to 7 bases and at J to 7 bases, leaving 7 bases not matched to a gene. The CDR3 covers 14 residues. Germline V CDR1 and CDR2: SNHLY, FYNNEI. The CDR3 spells CASNRQGVVGELFF. The CDR3, as DNA: TGTGCCAGCAATCGACAGGGGGTGGTCGGGGAGCTGTTTTTT.

This clonotype was detected many times. The chain uses TRBV6-5 and TRBJ2-7, with D hard to call. Germline values: CDR1 MNHEY, CDR2 SVGAGI. Between the trimmed V and J ends, which lost 6 bases and 5 bases, there was a span of 20 bases. The CDR3 has 15 residues. The CDR3: CASRQQTGRPDEQYF. The CDR3 nucleotides read TGTGCCAGCAGGCAGCAAACCGGACGCCCTGACGAGCAGTACTTC.

This clonotype was seen at least ten times. V gene TRBV7-9 combines with J gene TRBJ2-2; D uncertain. The CDR3 is made up of 15 amino acids. Between the trimmed V and J ends, which lost 5 bases and 6 bases, there was a span of 16 bases. Germline assignment: CDR1 SEHNR and CDR2 FQNEAQ (reference sequence). The CDR3 sequence is CASSPPVGWPGELFF. CDR3 in DNA: TGTGCCAGCAGCCCCCCGGTGGGGTGGCCCGGGGAGCTGTTTTTT.

Ten or more counts support this clonotype. The chain employs TRBV20-1 and TRBJ2-7; tentatively, D is TRBD2 (6 bases). Trimming cost V 0 bases and J 0 bases, with 12 bases left between them. The CDR3 is 15 amino acids. Germline CDR1 reads DFQATT; CDR2 reads SNEGSKA (reference sequence). The CDR3 DNA reads TGCAGTGCTAGAGATTTTGGGGGGAGCTCCTACGAGCAGTACTTC. Protein sequence: CSARDFGGSSYEQYF.

This clonotype was counted at least ten times. The chain is built from TRBV20-1 and TRBJ2-1; possibly TRBD2 for D (6 bases). CDR3 length: 13 amino acids. V lost 8 bases and J lost 6, with 17 bases in between. CDR1 is DFQATT, CDR2 SNEGSKA, per germline (reference sequence). CDR3 nucleotide sequence: TGCAGTACCTCGGCGGGGCGGGTCAATGAGCAGTTCTTC. As protein: CSTSAGRVNEQFF.

There are many counts of this clonotype. The germline gene is not matched at one end of the junction; a read error may be the cause. CDR3 amino acids: CASSLTGGRGLF. The CDR3 coding sequence is TGTGCCAGCAGCCTTACGGGGGGTCGAGGCCTCTTT. This chain connects TRBV12-3 or TRBV12-4 to TRBJ1-1, with D tentatively TRBD1 (5 bases). The CDR3 runs to 12 residues.

This clonotype was observed at least ten times. The V and J genes are TRBV9 and TRBJ1-1, with D uncertain. The CDR3 loop spans 14 amino acids. Germline V CDR1 and CDR2: SGDLS, YYNGEE. The V and J ends lost 1 base and 0 bases respectively, with 7 bases between them. The CDR3 bases are TGTGCCAGCAGCGTAACTGACATGAACACTGAAGCTTTCTTT. Protein: CASSVTDMNTEAFF.

Many counts were recorded for this clonotype. The chain employs TRBV6-6 and TRBJ2-1; TRBD2 aligns across 9 bases. This CDR3 is built from 15 residues. CDR1 and CDR2 (germline): MNHNY, SVGAGI (reference sequence). V lost 4 bases to trimming and J lost 2 bases; unmatched junction nucleotides: 3. The CDR3 DNA reads as TGTGCCAGCAGTTCAAAGCGGGGGGCCTACAATGAGCAGTTCTTC. Translated, it gives CASSSKRGAYNEQFF.